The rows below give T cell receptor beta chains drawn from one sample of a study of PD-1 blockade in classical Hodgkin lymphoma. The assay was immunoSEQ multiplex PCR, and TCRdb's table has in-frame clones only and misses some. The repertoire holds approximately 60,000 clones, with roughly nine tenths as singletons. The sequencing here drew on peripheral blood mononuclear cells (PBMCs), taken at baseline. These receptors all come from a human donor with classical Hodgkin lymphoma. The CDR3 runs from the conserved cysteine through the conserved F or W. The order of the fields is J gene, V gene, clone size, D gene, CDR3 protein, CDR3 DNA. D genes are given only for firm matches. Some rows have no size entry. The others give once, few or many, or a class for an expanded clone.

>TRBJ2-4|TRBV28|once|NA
CASSFLLAKNIQYF
TGTGCCAGCAGTTTCCTTCTAGCCAAAAACATTCAGTACTTC
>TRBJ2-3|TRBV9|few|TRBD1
CASSKQQGALTDTQYF
TGTGCCAGCAGCAAACAACAGGGGGCCCTCACAGATACGCAGTATTTT
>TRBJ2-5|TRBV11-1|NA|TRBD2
CASSSGLAPGETQYF
TGTGCCAGCAGCTCGGGACTAGCCCCAGGAGAGACCCAGTACTTC
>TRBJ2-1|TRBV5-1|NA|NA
CASSLGGEQFF
TGCGCCAGCAGCTTGGGGGGAGAGCAGTTCTTC
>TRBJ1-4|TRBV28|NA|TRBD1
CASSLSLGQGEKGDRKLFF
TGTGCCAGCAGTTTAAGCCTCGGACAGGGGGAGAAGGGCGACCGAAAACTGTTTTTT
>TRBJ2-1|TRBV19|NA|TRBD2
CASTLAGATYNEQFF
TGTGCCAGTACCCTAGCGGGAGCTACCTACAATGAGCAGTTCTTC
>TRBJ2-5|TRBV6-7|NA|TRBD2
CASSPGAGEKKETQYF
TGTGCCAGCAGTCCCGGTGCGGGAGAGAAAAAAGAGACCCAGTACTTC
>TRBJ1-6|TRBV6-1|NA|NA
CASSEVPYNSPLHF
TGTGCCAGCAGTGAAGTACCCTATAATTCACCCCTCCACTTT
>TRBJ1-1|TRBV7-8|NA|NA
CASSLYGGPGLNTEAFF
TGTGCCAGCAGCTTATATGGGGGCCCAGGGCTGAACACTGAAGCTTTCTTT
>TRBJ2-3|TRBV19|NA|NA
CASSMGSTDTQYF
TGTGCCAGTAGTATGGGGTCGACAGATACGCAGTATTTT
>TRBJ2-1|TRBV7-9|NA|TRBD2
CASSRTGLVIWEQFF
TGTGCCAGCAGCCGAACGGGACTAGTAATCTGGGAGCAGTTCTTC
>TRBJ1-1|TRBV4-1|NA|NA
CASSRDPMNTEAFF
TGCGCCAGCAGTCGGGACCCTATGAACACTGAAGCTTTCTTT
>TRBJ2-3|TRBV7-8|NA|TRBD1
CASSFYRGQFGRDTQYF
TGTGCCAGCAGCTTCTATCGGGGACAGTTTGGTAGGGATACGCAGTATTTT
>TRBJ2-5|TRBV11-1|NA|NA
CASSLWGLETQYF
TGTGCCAGCAGCTTATGGGGGCTGGAGACCCAGTACTTC